This is a list of T cell receptor beta chains from one sample in a study of Graves' ophthalmopathy and Graves' hyperthyroidism. TCRdb re-analysed the multiplex PCR reads in MiXCR, keeping a single row per CDR3 protein. Altogether some 1.1 million distinct CDR3 sequences are present, about 35% being singletons, with the ten largest covering roughly 11%. The source material was peripheral blood or thyroid tissue (not recorded which). The receptors originated from an adult man with Graves' hyperthyroidism. CDR3s include the opening cysteine and the closing phenylalanine or tryptophan. Fields, in order: J gene, clone size, D gene, V gene, CDR3 DNA, CDR3 protein. D genes are given only for firm matches. The listing skips clone size in some rows; elsewhere it reads once, few, many or a size class.

j_gene: TRBJ2-7; abundance: .; d_gene: TRBD1; v_gene: TRBV4-3; CDR3nt: TGCGCCAGCAGCCAAGATAGGACAGGGGTTGTGTACGAGCAGTACTTC; CDR3aa: CASSQDRTGVVYEQYF
j_gene: TRBJ2-5; abundance: many; d_gene: .; v_gene: TRBV5-1; CDR3nt: TGCGCCAGCAGCCCGGAGGGGGACGAGGAGACCCAGTACTTC; CDR3aa: CASSPEGDEETQYF
j_gene: TRBJ2-7; abundance: many; d_gene: .; v_gene: TRBV20-1; CDR3nt: TGCAGTGCTAGAGTCTTGATCGGCATCGAGCAGTACTTC; CDR3aa: CSARVLIGIEQYF
j_gene: TRBJ2-6; abundance: .; d_gene: .; v_gene: TRBV6-2/TRBV6-3; CDR3nt: TGTGCCAGCAGTTACACCTCGCGAGTTTGGTCTGGGGCCAACGTCCTGACTTTC; CDR3aa: CASSYTSRVWSGANVLTF
j_gene: TRBJ1-5; abundance: .; d_gene: .; v_gene: TRBV7-2; CDR3nt: TGTGCCAGCACCCCAAACCATTTCCTTTTCAATCAGCCCCAGCATTTT; CDR3aa: CASTPNHFLFNQPQHF
j_gene: TRBJ1-3; abundance: once; d_gene: .; v_gene: TRBV25-1; CDR3nt: TGTGCCAGCAGTACCCCGGGACCGACGAGCTCTGGAAACACCATATATTTT; CDR3aa: CASSTPGPTSSGNTIYF
j_gene: TRBJ1-5; abundance: many; d_gene: .; v_gene: TRBV7-2; CDR3nt: TGTGCCAGCAGCCCCCGGACCCTTCAGCCCCAGCATTTT; CDR3aa: CASSPRTLQPQHF
j_gene: TRBJ1-1; abundance: few; d_gene: .; v_gene: TRBV10-3; CDR3nt: TGTGCCAGCAGTTCCGGGCCTGACACTGAAGCTTTCTTT; CDR3aa: CASSSGPDTEAFF
j_gene: TRBJ1-1; abundance: few; d_gene: .; v_gene: TRBV5-5; CDR3nt: TGTGCCAGCAGCTTAGAGGGAATTCAAAACACTGAAGCTTTCTTT; CDR3aa: CASSLEGIQNTEAFF
j_gene: TRBJ2-2; abundance: few; d_gene: TRBD2; v_gene: TRBV7-8; CDR3nt: TGTGCCAGCAGGCCTTGGCCAACCGGGACTAGCGGGACCACCGGGGAGCTGTTTTTT; CDR3aa: CASRPWPTGTSGTTGELFF
j_gene: TRBJ2-7; abundance: many; d_gene: TRBD2; v_gene: TRBV20-1; CDR3nt: TGCAGTGCTAGAGACCCAAGGGGTAGCGGGAACCCCTCCTACGAGCAGTACTTC; CDR3aa: CSARDPRGSGNPSYEQYF
j_gene: TRBJ2-5; abundance: many; d_gene: .; v_gene: TRBV11-1; CDR3nt: TGTGCCAGCAGCTTCAGGACAAAGCAAGAGACCCAGTACTTC; CDR3aa: CASSFRTKQETQYF
j_gene: TRBJ1-2; abundance: few; d_gene: .; v_gene: TRBV6-5; CDR3nt: TGTGCCAGCAGTTACCCCAGGTCTGGGGGGGCGCGTGGCTACACCTTC; CDR3aa: CASSYPRSGGARGYTF
j_gene: TRBJ1-5; abundance: many; d_gene: TRBD1; v_gene: TRBV24-1; CDR3nt: TGTGCCACCAGCGACCAGGGGGCTGGCAATCAGCCCCAGCATTTT; CDR3aa: CATSDQGAGNQPQHF
j_gene: TRBJ2-7; abundance: many; d_gene: .; v_gene: TRBV7-6; CDR3nt: TGTGCCAGCAGCTTAACTGACAGCTCCTACGAGCAGTACTTC; CDR3aa: CASSLTDSSYEQYF
j_gene: TRBJ1-4; abundance: many; d_gene: .; v_gene: TRBV12-3/TRBV12-4; CDR3nt: TGTGCCAGCAGCCGGGGGGCGGATAATGAAAAACTGTTTTTT; CDR3aa: CASSRGADNEKLFF
j_gene: TRBJ2-7; abundance: .; d_gene: TRBD1; v_gene: TRBV4-1; CDR3nt: TGCGCCAGCAGCCAGACACAGGGGGCGGCCTACGAGCAGTACTTC; CDR3aa: CASSQTQGAAYEQYF
j_gene: TRBJ2-7; abundance: .; d_gene: .; v_gene: TRBV15; CDR3nt: TGTGCCACCAGCAGAGATCTTCGGGGGTTAAGCTACGAGCAGTACTTC; CDR3aa: CATSRDLRGLSYEQYF
j_gene: TRBJ1-3; abundance: .; d_gene: TRBD1; v_gene: TRBV15; CDR3nt: TGTGCCACCAGCAGCGGAGGGACAGGGACTGGAAACACCATATATTTT; CDR3aa: CATSSGGTGTGNTIYF
j_gene: TRBJ1-6; abundance: .; d_gene: TRBD1; v_gene: TRBV7-2; CDR3nt: TGTGCCAGCAGCCGGGACAGACCCTATAATTCACCCCTCCACTTT; CDR3aa: CASSRDRPYNSPLHF
j_gene: TRBJ1-4; abundance: .; d_gene: .; v_gene: TRBV11-2; CDR3nt: TGTGCCAGGACCTACGGAGGAAATGAAAAACTGTTTTTT; CDR3aa: CARTYGGNEKLFF
j_gene: TRBJ2-5; abundance: .; d_gene: .; v_gene: TRBV4-1; CDR3nt: TGCGCCAGCAGCCAAGAACGGGGTCCCCCCCAAGAGACCCAGTACTTC; CDR3aa: CASSQERGPPQETQYF
j_gene: TRBJ1-2; abundance: many; d_gene: .; v_gene: TRBV2; CDR3nt: TGTGCCAGCAGTGAAATTGGGCCCAACTATGGCTACACCTTC; CDR3aa: CASSEIGPNYGYTF
j_gene: TRBJ2-5; abundance: many; d_gene: TRBD2; v_gene: TRBV10-3; CDR3nt: TGTGCCATCAGTGAGAGACTAGCAGACCAAGAGACCCAGTACTTC; CDR3aa: CAISERLADQETQYF
j_gene: TRBJ2-7; abundance: many; d_gene: .; v_gene: TRBV7-6; CDR3nt: TGTGCCAGCAGCTTAGCGGGTGCTAGCTCCTACGAGCAGTACTTC; CDR3aa: CASSLAGASSYEQYF
j_gene: TRBJ1-6; abundance: many; d_gene: TRBD1; v_gene: TRBV5-1; CDR3nt: TGCGCCAGCAGCTATCAGGACAGGGGCGATTCACCCCTCCACTTT; CDR3aa: CASSYQDRGDSPLHF
j_gene: TRBJ2-7; abundance: once; d_gene: .; v_gene: TRBV7-9; CDR3nt: TGTGCCAGCAGCGCTGGCTGGGGCTACGAGCAGTACTTC; CDR3aa: CASSAGWGYEQYF
j_gene: TRBJ1-2; abundance: few; d_gene: .; v_gene: TRBV20-1; CDR3nt: TGCAGTGCTAGAGACCCATGGGTTAACTATGGCTACACCTTC; CDR3aa: CSARDPWVNYGYTF
j_gene: TRBJ2-7; abundance: .; d_gene: TRBD1; v_gene: TRBV7-8; CDR3nt: TGTGCCAGCAGGTCTGGGACAGGGATGGAGGGGCAGTACTTC; CDR3aa: CASRSGTGMEGQYF
j_gene: TRBJ1-5; abundance: few; d_gene: .; v_gene: TRBV10-3; CDR3nt: TGTGCCACATGGACGCCGGATAGCAATCAGCCCCAGCATTTT; CDR3aa: CATWTPDSNQPQHF